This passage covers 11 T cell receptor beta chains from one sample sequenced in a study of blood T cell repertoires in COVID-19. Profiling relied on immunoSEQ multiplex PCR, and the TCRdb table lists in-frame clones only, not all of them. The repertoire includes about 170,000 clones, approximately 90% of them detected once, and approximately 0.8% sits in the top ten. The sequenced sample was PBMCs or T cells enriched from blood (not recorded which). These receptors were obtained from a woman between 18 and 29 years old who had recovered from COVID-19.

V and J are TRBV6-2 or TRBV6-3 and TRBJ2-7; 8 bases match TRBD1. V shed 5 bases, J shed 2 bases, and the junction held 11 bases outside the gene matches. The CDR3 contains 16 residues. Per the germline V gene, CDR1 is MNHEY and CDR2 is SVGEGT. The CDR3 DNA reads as TGTGCCAGCAGTACCCTCCGGGACAGGTCCCCCTACGAGCAGTACTTC. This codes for CASSTLRDRSPYEQYF.

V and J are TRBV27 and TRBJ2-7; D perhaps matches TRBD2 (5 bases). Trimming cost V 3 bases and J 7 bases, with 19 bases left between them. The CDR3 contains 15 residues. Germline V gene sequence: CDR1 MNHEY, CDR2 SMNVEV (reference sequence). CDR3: CASSFYRTGVGEQYF. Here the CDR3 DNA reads TGTGCCAGCAGTTTCTACCGGACTGGGGTCGGAGAGCAGTACTTC.

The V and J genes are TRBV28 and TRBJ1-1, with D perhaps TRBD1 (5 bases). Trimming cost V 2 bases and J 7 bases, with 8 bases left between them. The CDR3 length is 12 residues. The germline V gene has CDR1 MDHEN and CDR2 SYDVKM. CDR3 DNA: TGTGCCAGCAGTTTAAACAGGATTGAAGCTTTCTTT. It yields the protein CASSLNRIEAFF.

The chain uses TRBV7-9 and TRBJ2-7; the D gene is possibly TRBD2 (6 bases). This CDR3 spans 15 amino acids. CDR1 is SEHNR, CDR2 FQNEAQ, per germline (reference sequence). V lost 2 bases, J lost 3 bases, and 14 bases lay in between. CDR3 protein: CASSLSRDWFYEQYF. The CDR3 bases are TGTGCCAGCAGCTTATCACGGGACTGGTTCTACGAGCAGTACTTC.

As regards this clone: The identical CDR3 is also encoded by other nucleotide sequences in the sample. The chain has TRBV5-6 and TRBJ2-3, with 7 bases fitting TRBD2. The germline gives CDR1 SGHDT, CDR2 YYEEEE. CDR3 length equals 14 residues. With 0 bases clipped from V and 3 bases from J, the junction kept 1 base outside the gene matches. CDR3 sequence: CASSLAGGTDTQYF. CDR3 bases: TGTGCCAGCAGCTTGGCCGGGGGGACAGATACGCAGTATTTT.

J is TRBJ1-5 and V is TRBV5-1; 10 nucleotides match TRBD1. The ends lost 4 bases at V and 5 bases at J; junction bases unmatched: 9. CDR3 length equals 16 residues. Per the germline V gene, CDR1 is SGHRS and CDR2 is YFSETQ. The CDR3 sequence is CASSPEPGTGDQPQHF. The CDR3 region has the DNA TGCGCCAGCAGCCCCGAACCCGGGACAGGGGATCAGCCCCAGCATTTT.

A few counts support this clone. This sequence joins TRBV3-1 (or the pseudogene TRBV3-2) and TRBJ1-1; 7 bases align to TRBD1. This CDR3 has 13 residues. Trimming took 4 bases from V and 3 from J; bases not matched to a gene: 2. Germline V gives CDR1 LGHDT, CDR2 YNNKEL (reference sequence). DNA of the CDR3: TGTGCCAGCAGCCTGACAGGGTACACTGAAGCTTTCTTT. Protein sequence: CASSLTGYTEAFF.

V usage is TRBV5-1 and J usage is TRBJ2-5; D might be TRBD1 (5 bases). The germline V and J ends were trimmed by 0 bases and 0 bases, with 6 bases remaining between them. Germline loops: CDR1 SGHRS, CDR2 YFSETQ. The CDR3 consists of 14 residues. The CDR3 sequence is CASSLEGHQETQYF. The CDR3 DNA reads TGCGCCAGCAGCTTGGAGGGGCACCAAGAGACCCAGTACTTC.

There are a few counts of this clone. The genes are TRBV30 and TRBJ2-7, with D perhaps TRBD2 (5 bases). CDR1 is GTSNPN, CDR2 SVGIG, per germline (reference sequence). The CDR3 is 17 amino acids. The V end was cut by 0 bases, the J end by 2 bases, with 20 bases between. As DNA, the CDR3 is TGTGCCTGGAGTGTAGTAGTCAGCGGTCTGGTCGCCTACGAGCAGTACTTC. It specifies CAWSVVVSGLVAYEQYF.

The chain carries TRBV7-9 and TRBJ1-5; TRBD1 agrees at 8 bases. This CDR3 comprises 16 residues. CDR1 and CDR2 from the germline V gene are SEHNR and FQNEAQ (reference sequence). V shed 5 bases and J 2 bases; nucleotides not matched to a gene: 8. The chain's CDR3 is CASSRQTGGGNQPQHF. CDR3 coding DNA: TGTGCCAGCAGCCGCCAAACAGGGGGAGGCAATCAGCCCCAGCATTTT.

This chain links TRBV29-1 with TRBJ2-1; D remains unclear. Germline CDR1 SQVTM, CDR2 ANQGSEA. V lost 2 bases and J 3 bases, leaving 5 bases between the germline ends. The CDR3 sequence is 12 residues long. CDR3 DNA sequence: TGCAGCGTTGAACGGAGCTACAATGAGCAGTTCTTC. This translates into CSVERSYNEQFF.